The 8 T cell receptor beta chains reported below all come from one sample, sequenced in a study of T cells in Graves' hyperthyroidism and ophthalmopathy. Amplification yielded TCR beta CDR3 regions, with RNA transcripts as the source. In the first-round RT-PCR of the TCR CDR3, the HTBI primer set was used. TCRdb independently ran MiXCR on the multiplex PCR reads; one entry per CDR3 protein. The data contain fewer than 500,000 distinct CDR3 sequences, about 14% of them singletons. The sample consisted of blood. These receptor sequences come from a woman between 25 and 40 years old with Graves' ophthalmopathy.

This chain connects TRBV5-1 to TRBJ2-1, with 8 bases lining up with TRBD2. Losses at the gene ends were 4 bases for V and 7 bases for J; bases not matched to a gene: 13. Germline-derived CDR1 and CDR2 are SGHRS and YFSETQ. The CDR3 runs to 16 residues. The CDR3 DNA reads as TGCGCCAGCAGCCGTCCGACGGGGGGGCCGGAAAATGAGCAGTTCTTC. This gives the protein CASSRPTGGPENEQFF.

This clonotype appeared a few times. V gene TRBV9 combines with J gene TRBJ1-1, with 8 positions matching TRBD1. Germline V lookup: CDR1 SGDLS, CDR2 YYNGEE. Unmatched junction bases numbered 8, after V lost 5 bases and J lost 2 bases. The CDR3 has 15 amino acids. The CDR3 bases are TGTGCCAGCAGTGGGGGCAGGGGGCACAACACTGAAGCTTTCTTT. Its protein product is CASSGGRGHNTEAFF.

There are a few counts of this clonotype. This chain connects TRBV19 to TRBJ1-2; the D gene is possibly TRBD1 (6 bases). CDR3 size: 14 residues. Trimming left V 1 base short and J 4 bases short, with 10 bases between. Germline lookup yields CDR1 LNHDA and CDR2 SQIVND (reference sequence). The CDR3 bases are TGTGCCAGTAGTATAGCAGGGGCCGGCTATGGCTACACCTTC. Protein product: CASSIAGAGYGYTF.

The chain joins TRBV9 to TRBJ2-1; possible D gene TRBD2, 6 bases. With 0 bases removed from V and 7 bases from J, the gap between germline ends came to 11 bases. In germline, CDR1 is SGDLS, CDR2 YYNGEE. CDR3 length: 14 residues. In DNA, the CDR3 is TGTGCCAGCAGCGTAGATGTGGGAGGTAATGAGCAGTTCTTC. It yields the protein CASSVDVGGNEQFF.

This clonotype occurred a few times. The CDR3 loop is CASSVVRGGVYNEQFF. The CDR3 DNA sequence: TGTGCCAGCAGCGTAGTTCGCGGGGGGGTTTACAATGAGCAGTTCTTC. V gene TRBV9 combines with J gene TRBJ2-1; 9 nucleotides agree with TRBD2. This CDR3 is built from 16 residues. With V trimmed by 0 bases and J by 4 bases, 5 bases remained unmatched. Germline V gene sequence: CDR1 SGDLS, CDR2 YYNGEE.

The rearrangement joins TRBV4-1 to TRBJ2-1; D gene ambiguous. V was shortened by 4 bases and J by 8 bases, with 24 bases between the two germline ends. This CDR3 has 17 amino acids. Germline V gives CDR1 MGHRA, CDR2 YSYEKL. The CDR3 reads CASSPPGLPRTNYEQFF. In nucleotides, the CDR3 is TGCGCCAGCAGCCCCCCGGGCCTGCCACGAACAAACTATGAGCAGTTCTTC.

This clonotype has at least ten counts. V is TRBV28 and J is TRBJ2-1; a weak D match, TRBD1 (6 bases). The CDR3 has 15 residues. CDR1 MDHEN and CDR2 SYDVKM come from the germline V gene. V lost 5 bases, J lost 2 bases, and 13 bases lay in between. The CDR3 coding sequence is TGTGCCAGCAGTGACCGGGACATACCCTACAATGAGCAGTTCTTC. This encodes CASSDRDIPYNEQFF.

To note about this clonotype: This may stem from a read error, because a much larger clone lies one nucleotide away. The chain employs TRBV11-2 and TRBJ2-1; 8 bases fit TRBD2. The V gene's germline CDR1 is SGHAT and CDR2 FQNNGV. This CDR3 region has 15 residues. The CDR3 loop is CAGSIGRGSYNEQFF. For the CDR3, the DNA is TGTGCCGGCAGTATCGGGAGGGGATCCTACAATGAGCAGTTCTTC.